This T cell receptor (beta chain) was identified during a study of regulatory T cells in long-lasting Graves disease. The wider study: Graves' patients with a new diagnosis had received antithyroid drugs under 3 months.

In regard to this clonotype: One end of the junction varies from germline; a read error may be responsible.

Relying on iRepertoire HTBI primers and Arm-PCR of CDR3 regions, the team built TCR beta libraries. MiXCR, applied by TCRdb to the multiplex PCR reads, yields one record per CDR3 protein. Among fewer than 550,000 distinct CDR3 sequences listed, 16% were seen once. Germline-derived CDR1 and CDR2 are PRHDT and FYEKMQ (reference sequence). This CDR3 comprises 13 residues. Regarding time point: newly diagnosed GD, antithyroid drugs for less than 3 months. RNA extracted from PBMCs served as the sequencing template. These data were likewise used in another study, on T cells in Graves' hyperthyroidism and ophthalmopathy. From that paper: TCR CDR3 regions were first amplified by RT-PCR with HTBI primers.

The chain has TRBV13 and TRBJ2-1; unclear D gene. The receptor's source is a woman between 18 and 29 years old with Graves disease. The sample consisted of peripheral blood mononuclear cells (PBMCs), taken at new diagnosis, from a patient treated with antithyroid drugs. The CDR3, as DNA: TGTGCCAACAGCTTCGGGCAGAACAATGAGCAGTTCTTC. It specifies CANSFGQNNEQFF.